These T cell receptor beta chains were read from a single sample in a study of neurological immune-mediated disorders. TCRdb reanalysed the 5' RACE reads using MiXCR and keeps one entry per CDR3 protein. The profile shows tens of thousands of distinct CDR3 sequences, roughly 10% of them singletons. Sequencing was performed on PBMCs. These receptors originate from a man in his thirties or forties in good health. Both conserved end residues are part of each CDR3. Each record gives: J gene, V gene, clone size, D gene, CDR3 protein, CDR3 DNA. The D gene is left open where the match is weak. The size field is filled for only some rows; it gives once, few, many or a size class.

>TRBJ1-1|TRBV28|many|NA
CASSPGPGKMNTEAFF
TGTGCCAGCAGTCCCGGGCCGGGAAAGATGAACACTGAAGCTTTCTTT
>TRBJ1-5|TRBV29-1|many|TRBD1
CSVEDGTGGQPQHF
TGCAGCGTTGAAGACGGGACAGGGGGTCAGCCCCAGCATTTT
>TRBJ1-6|TRBV25-1|many|NA
CASSESPGSPLHF
TGTGCCAGCAGTGAATCTCCGGGATCACCCCTCCACTTT
>TRBJ1-1|TRBV29-1|many|TRBD1
CSVARRGRVTEAFF
TGCAGCGTTGCTCGGAGGGGGCGCGTGACTGAAGCTTTCTTT
>TRBJ2-2|TRBV11-2|many|TRBD1
CASSLFPGGLDTGELFF
TGTGCCAGCAGCTTATTTCCAGGGGGCCTCGACACCGGGGAGCTGTTTTTT
>TRBJ2-3|TRBV29-1|many|TRBD1
CSGSGTGWDTQYF
TGCAGCGGGTCCGGGACAGGGTGGGATACGCAGTATTTT
>TRBJ2-1|TRBV27|NA|NA
CASSLAGTHNEQFF
TGTGCCAGCAGTTTGGCAGGGACCCACAATGAGCAGTTCTTC
>TRBJ2-1|TRBV29-1|many|NA
CSVEDLGIGPSGGDEQFF
TGCAGCGTTGAAGATCTCGGGATTGGGCCCAGCGGTGGAGATGAGCAGTTCTTC
>TRBJ2-7|TRBV5-1|many|TRBD1
CASSLGGTGLYEQYF
TGCGCCAGCAGCTTGGGTGGGACAGGGCTCTACGAGCAGTACTTC
>TRBJ1-2|TRBV5-1|NA|TRBD1
CTSSRTGPQGGGYTF
TGCACCAGCAGCCGGACAGGCCCTCAAGGAGGTGGCTACACCTTC
>TRBJ2-5|TRBV28|many|NA
CASRPDRFGTQYF
TGTGCCAGCAGACCCGACCGGTTCGGGACCCAGTACTTC
>TRBJ2-7|TRBV25-1|many|TRBD1
CASSVGTGVHEQYF
TGTGCCAGCAGTGTTGGGACAGGGGTTCATGAGCAGTACTTC
>TRBJ2-5|TRBV20-1|NA|NA
CSARDLTKETQYF
TGCAGTGCTAGAGATTTGACCAAAGAGACCCAGTACTTC
>TRBJ2-4|TRBV28|many|TRBD2
CASSPALGGVAKNIQYF
TGTGCCAGCAGCCCTGCCCTTGGGGGGGTGGCCAAAAACATTCAGTACTTC
>TRBJ2-7|TRBV3-1|many|NA
CASTHGVKSSYEQYF
TGTGCCAGCACCCACGGGGTTAAGAGCTCCTACGAGCAGTACTTC
>TRBJ1-1|TRBV5-1|many|NA
CASSLQPGVAGTEAFF
TGCGCCAGCAGCTTGCAGCCTGGGGTCGCGGGTACTGAAGCTTTCTTT
>TRBJ1-4|TRBV20-1|many|TRBD1
CSARDRVREKLFF
TGCAGTGCCCGGGACAGGGTACGGGAAAAACTGTTTTTT
>TRBJ1-1|TRBV6-4|many|NA
CASSDSPEGDTEAFF
TGTGCCAGCAGTGACTCGCCGGAGGGGGACACTGAAGCTTTCTTT
>TRBJ1-1|TRBV27|many|NA
CASSFSGLGTEAFF
TGTGCCAGCAGTTTCTCGGGGCTGGGCACTGAAGCTTTCTTT
>TRBJ2-7|TRBV6-6|many|NA
CASSYASSRGIVYEQYF
TGTGCCAGCAGTTACGCCTCATCACGGGGTATCGTCTACGAGCAGTACTTC
>TRBJ2-3|TRBV27|many|NA
CASSLQRPQILLSDTQYF
TGTGCCAGCAGTTTACAGAGGCCCCAGATTTTATTATCAGATACGCAGTATTTT
>TRBJ2-1|TRBV11-2|NA|TRBD1
CASSSPSGTGPLNEQFF
TGTGCCAGCAGCTCGCCATCCGGGACAGGTCCATTGAATGAGCAGTTCTTC
>TRBJ2-3|TRBV10-3|many|TRBD2
CAISELAGGFTDTQYF
TGTGCCATCAGTGAGCTCGCGGGAGGTTTTACAGATACGCAGTATTTT
>TRBJ2-2|TRBV11-2|many|NA
CATYGGPSALSGELFF
TGTGCCACCTATGGAGGGCCTAGCGCCCTCAGCGGGGAGCTGTTTTTT
>TRBJ2-3|TRBV11-3|few|NA
CASSSTALHTQYF
TGTGCCAGCAGCTCTACAGCTCTCCATACGCAGTATTTT
>TRBJ2-1|TRBV24-1|many|NA
CATKNSGSPYNEQFF
TGTGCCACCAAGAACTCCGGCAGCCCCTACAATGAGCAGTTCTTC
>TRBJ2-7|TRBV6-6|few|TRBD2
CASSYVSSGSEQYF
TGTGCCAGCAGTTATGTCTCTAGCGGGAGTGAGCAGTACTTC
>TRBJ2-2|TRBV20-1|few|NA
CSARDRSEPPTGELFF
TGCAGTGCTAGAGATCGGAGCGAACCCCCCACCGGGGAGCTGTTTTTT
>TRBJ2-7|TRBV5-6|many|NA
CASSLERVSEQYF
TGTGCCAGCAGCTTGGAGAGGGTAAGCGAGCAGTACTTC
>TRBJ1-4|TRBV7-9|many|NA
CASSPPGEGGEKLFF
TGTGCCAGCAGCCCCCCCGGGGAGGGAGGTGAAAAACTGTTTTTT
>TRBJ2-7|TRBV6-5|many|NA
CASSYVYGSSHEQYF
TGTGCCAGCAGTTACGTTTACGGGAGTTCCCACGAGCAGTACTTC
>TRBJ2-7|TRBV20-1|many|TRBD2
CSARTPSGTDYEQYF
TGCAGTGCCCGAACCCCTAGCGGGACCGACTACGAGCAGTACTTC
>TRBJ1-5|TRBV5-5|many|NA
CASSQTWGGVNQPQHF
TGTGCCAGCAGCCAAACCTGGGGAGGGGTTAATCAGCCCCAGCATTTT
>TRBJ2-7|TRBV4-1|NA|TRBD1
CASSQANGTDSYEQYF
TGCGCCAGCAGCCAAGCGAACGGGACAGACTCCTACGAGCAGTACTTC
>TRBJ2-5|TRBV5-1|many|TRBD1
CASSHPRDRVQETQYF
TGCGCCAGCAGCCATCCCCGGGACAGGGTACAAGAGACCCAGTACTTC